This T cell receptor beta chain was recorded in a study of identical twins. Every one of the donors was a healthy Caucasian. In TCRdb, the 5' RACE reads were re-called with MiXCR into one record per CDR3 protein. The sample contains some 600,000 distinct CDR3 sequences, less than 9% of which appear only once. This clonotype was picked up a small number of times. The same data also contributed to another study, on yellow fever vaccine responses in identical twins.

The TCR sequence derives from a woman between 18 and 30 years old in good health. Material: PBMCs.

This CDR3 reads CASTGGGSLSYNEQFF. The DNA for the CDR3 is TGTGCCAGCACCGGTGGGGGGAGTCTCTCCTACAATGAGCAGTTCTTC. The chain links TRBV3-1 to TRBJ2-1, with D perhaps matching TRBD2 (6 bases). In germline, CDR1 is LGHDT, CDR2 YNNKEL (reference sequence). The CDR3 is 16 residues long. V dropped 7 bases and J dropped 0 bases, with 16 bases sitting between them.